Presented here are 20 T cell receptor beta chains from one specimen sequenced in a study of regulatory T cells in long-lasting Graves disease. Arm-PCR with iRepertoire HTBI primers amplified the CDR3 regions for these TCR beta libraries. One entry per CDR3 protein results from TCRdb running MiXCR on the multiplex PCR reads. The repertoire has hundreds of thousands of distinct CDR3 sequences, approximately 15% of them found once; the top ten carry 7.8%. Specified time point: newly diagnosed GD, antithyroid drugs for less than 3 months. RNA from PBMCs was the source of the TCR library. The same sample was also used in a study of T cells in Graves' hyperthyroidism and ophthalmopathy.

The sample consisted of peripheral blood mononuclear cells (PBMCs), taken at new diagnosis, from a patient treated with antithyroid drugs. All receptors come from a woman aged 40 to 50 with Graves disease.

This clonotype was seen only a few times. V usage is TRBV19 and J usage is TRBJ1-5; unclear D gene. Germline assignment: CDR1 LNHDA and CDR2 SQIVND (reference sequence). Trimming took off 7 bases at V and 2 bases at J, with 15 bases between the two ends. The CDR3 covers 15 residues. The chain's CDR3 is CASTSGLQRNQPQHF. Here the CDR3 DNA reads TGTGCCAGTACATCCGGGCTCCAACGCAATCAGCCCCAGCATTTT.

This CDR3 reads CGRGGGNEQFF. CDR3 in DNA: TGTGGGCGAGGCGGGGGCAATGAGCAGTTCTTC. The V and J genes are TRBV2 and TRBJ2-1; 7 bases match TRBD2. This CDR3 contains 11 residues. The germline gives CDR1 SNHLY, CDR2 FYNNEI.

This clonotype was counted at least ten times. The chain joins TRBV28 to TRBJ2-5; 11 nucleotides line up with TRBD1. CDR1 is MDHEN, CDR2 SYDVKM, per germline. The ends lost 1 base at V and 3 bases at J; junction bases unmatched: 7. CDR3 length: 17 amino acids. CDR3 protein: CASSLSPGTGGKETQYF. CDR3 DNA: TGTGCCAGCAGTTTATCCCCCGGGACAGGGGGGAAAGAGACCCAGTACTTC.

In this sample, this clonotype turned up many times. This chain links TRBV6-2 or TRBV6-3 with TRBJ2-7; tentative D call: TRBD1 (5 bases). This CDR3 has 15 residues. The germline CDR1 and CDR2 sequences are MNHEY and SVGEGT. The V end lost 6 bases, the J end lost 4 bases, and 19 bases lay between the germline ends. The CDR3 loop is CASRPDSVLRYEQYF. The CDR3 coding sequence is TGTGCCAGCAGGCCCGACAGCGTCCTCAGGTACGAGCAGTACTTC.

Comment on this clonotype: This may be a read error, as it is one base from a much larger clone. V usage is TRBV28 and J usage is TRBJ2-1; 12 positions agree with TRBD2. This CDR3 spans 16 amino acids. Germline V gene data show CDR1 as MDHEN and CDR2 as SYDVKM. The CDR3 sequence: CASSSRTSGARREQLF. As DNA, the CDR3 is TGTGCCAGCAGTTCCCGGACTAGCGGGGCCCGCAGGGAGCAGCTCTTC.

This clonotype has ten or more counts. The chain recombines TRBV11-2 with TRBJ2-5; D unclear. V was clipped by 3 bases and J by 5 bases, with 22 bases between them. The CDR3 spans 17 residues. Per the germline V gene, CDR1 is SGHAT and CDR2 is FQNNGV. CDR3 in amino acids: CASSFGAAPRVGETQYF. As DNA, the CDR3 is TGTGCCAGCAGCTTTGGCGCGGCGCCCCGGGTCGGGGAGACCCAGTACTTC.

There are many counts of this clonotype. The V gene is TRBV12-5, the J gene TRBJ2-1; 13 nucleotides agree with TRBD2. V dropped 5 bases and J dropped 10; count of bases not matched to a gene: 11. The CDR3 extends over 16 amino acids. Germline CDR1 LGHNT, CDR2 FRNRAP. The CDR3 reads CASGLSGAGLAGEQFF. The CDR3 DNA reads as TGTGCTAGTGGTCTCTCCGGGGCGGGACTAGCGGGAGAGCAGTTCTTC.

In this sample, this clonotype turned up many times. The chain joins TRBV20-1 to TRBJ1-2; possible D gene TRBD1, 5 bases. The CDR3 runs to 13 residues. Germline V lookup: CDR1 DFQATT, CDR2 SNEGSKA (reference sequence). Deletions cut 3 bases from V and 8 bases from J, with 16 bases between. In nucleotides, the CDR3 is TGCAGTGCTAGCCCCGGCCAGGGTTGGGGCTACACCTTC. Encoded protein: CSASPGQGWGYTF.

The chain employs TRBV5-1 and TRBJ1-2; tentatively, D is TRBD1 (6 bases). Germline-derived CDR1 and CDR2 are SGHRS and YFSETQ. Between the trimmed V and J ends, which lost 1 base and 6 bases, there was a span of 10 bases. This CDR3 region has 13 residues. This CDR3 reads CASSLTGKDGYTF. CDR3 coding DNA: TGCGCCAGCAGCTTGACAGGGAAGGATGGCTACACCTTC.

This chain connects TRBV4-1 to TRBJ2-7; 8 bases fit TRBD1. V shed 3 bases, J shed 0 bases, and the junction held 4 bases outside the gene matches. Germline CDR1 is MGHRA and CDR2 is YSYEKL. The CDR3 loop spans 15 amino acids. CDR3 loop: CASSHTGGHSYEQYF. The CDR3 coding sequence is TGCGCCAGCAGCCATACAGGGGGACACTCCTACGAGCAGTACTTC.

In its sample, this clonotype was seen a few times. This rearrangement joins TRBV28 to TRBJ2-7, with TRBD2 matching over 7 bases. Germline CDR1 MDHEN, CDR2 SYDVKM. This CDR3 is built from 14 residues. J lost 0 bases, V lost 4 bases, and 3 bases had no gene match. The CDR3 region has the DNA TGTGCCAGCAGTTGGGGGGGGGTCTCCTACGAGCAGTACTTC. This gives the protein CASSWGGVSYEQYF.

The chain links TRBV6-1 to TRBJ2-1; no clear D gene. The CDR3 is 12 residues long. V gave up 5 bases and J gave up 5 bases, with 7 bases separating them. CDR1 is MNHNS, CDR2 SASEGT, per germline. CDR3 loop: CASSTPDNEQFF. CDR3 bases: TGTGCCAGCAGTACCCCCGACAATGAGCAGTTCTTC.

Regarding this clonotype: This may stem from a read error, because a much larger clone lies one nucleotide away. The V call is TRBV6-5, the J call TRBJ2-7; D may be TRBD1 or TRBD2 (6 bases each). The CDR3 is made up of 15 amino acids. In germline, CDR1 is MNHEY, CDR2 SVGAGI. This CDR3 is CASSHSGARIYEQYF. CDR3 nucleotides: TGTGCCAGCAGTCACTCGGGGGCTCGAATCTACGAGCAGTACTTC.

This clonotype was recorded a few times. The DNA for the CDR3 is TGTGCCAGCAGAAGCCGACTAGCGGGAGCGTCAGATACGCAGTATTTT. Translating gives CASRSRLAGASDTQYF. The V and J genes are TRBV5-4 and TRBJ2-3; TRBD2 matches at 12 bases. Germline V gene data show CDR1 as SGHNT and CDR2 as YYREEE (reference sequence). The junction had 8 bases not matched to a gene; V was cut back by 5 bases and J by 4 bases. The CDR3 loop spans 16 amino acids.

Ten or more counts support this clonotype. The genes are TRBV28 and TRBJ2-1; weak D call: TRBD1 (5 bases). Germline CDR1 MDHEN, CDR2 SYDVKM. The ends were cut back, 11 bases at V and 4 bases at J, with 15 bases in the middle. The CDR3 length is 13 residues. The CDR3 sequence: CASQGGIYNEQFF. CDR3 DNA sequence: TGTGCCTCGCAGGGTGGAATTTACAATGAGCAGTTCTTC. The variable domain in full, completed from reference TRBV28 and TRBJ2-1, reads DVKVTQSSRYLVKRTGEKVFLECVQDMDHENMFWYRQDPGLGLRLIYFSYDVKMKEKGDIPEGYSVSREKKERFSLILESASTNQTSMYLCASQGGIYNEQFFGPGTRLTVL.

The chain couples TRBV6-5 to TRBJ2-5; the D gene is possibly TRBD1 (6 bases). CDR1 and CDR2 from the germline V gene are MNHEY and SVGAGI. Deletions cut 0 bases from V and 4 bases from J, with 12 bases between. The CDR3 totals 15 residues. CDR3 sequence (DNA): TGTGCCAGCAGTTACTCGACAGGTCGAGCAGAGACCCAGTACTTC. Translated: CASSYSTGRAETQYF.

The chain couples TRBV27 to TRBJ2-7; TRBD1 matches at 9 bases. V shed 6 bases and J 5 bases; nucleotides not matched to a gene: 8. CDR1 MNHEY and CDR2 SMNVEV come from the germline V gene (reference sequence). The CDR3 runs 14 residues. The CDR3 nucleotides are TGTGCCAGCAGGTCGGGACAGGGTACCGACGAGCAGTACTTC. Translating it yields CASRSGQGTDEQYF.

This clonotype was recorded at least ten times. The V gene is TRBV30, the J gene TRBJ2-4, with TRBD1 as a possible D gene (6 bases). The CDR3 has 12 amino acids. Germline CDR1 is GTSNPN and CDR2 is SVGIG (reference sequence). Trimming pared 0 bases from V and 7 bases from J, leaving 7 bases between. The CDR3 sequence: CAWSVGGNIQYF. Written as DNA, the CDR3 is TGTGCCTGGAGTGTAGGGGGTAACATTCAGTACTTC.

A note on this clonotype: One end of the junction varies from germline; a read error may be responsible. This CDR3 is CASSFGDPDTRYF. The CDR3 DNA follows: TGTGCCAGCAGCTTTGGGGATCCAGATACGCGGTATTTT. The V and J genes are TRBV5-6 and TRBJ2-3; no clear D gene. This CDR3 spans 13 amino acids. The germline gives CDR1 SGHDT, CDR2 YYEEEE.

This clonotype occurred many times. The chain employs TRBV19 and TRBJ1-1, with D perhaps matching TRBD1 (6 bases). Germline V lookup: CDR1 LNHDA, CDR2 SQIVND (reference sequence). The CDR3 runs to 15 residues. With 5 bases removed from V and 0 bases from J, the gap between germline ends came to 13 bases. The CDR3 region is CASSPGGTLNTEAFF. CDR3 sequence (DNA): TGTGCCAGTAGTCCGGGGGGGACATTGAACACTGAAGCTTTCTTT.